This T cell receptor beta chain was recorded in a study of blood T cells in healthy people across ages. Combining a sample-barcoded 5' primer with a J-beta primer mix, a second PCR ran for roughly 7 to 12 cycles. TCRdb reprocessed the 5' RACE reads via MiXCR and lists one record per CDR3 protein. The sample shows hundreds of thousands of distinct CDR3 sequences, approximately 53% of them seen only once. The CDR3 has 15 amino acids. Germline assignment: CDR1 DFQATT and CDR2 SNEGSKA (reference sequence). Sequencing input: blood. This sequence was found in a man aged 40-50 years in good health. The gene calls are TRBV20-1 and TRBJ2-5, with TRBD2 matching over 7 bases. Judging by the DNA end, TRBJ2-7 fits better; the J call may be wrong. CDR3 bases: TGCAGTGCTAGAGATGATCCGGGGGGATTCTACGAGCAGTACTTC. Protein product: CSARDDPGGFYEQYF.